This T cell receptor (beta chain) was captured by sequencing in a study of blood T cell repertoires in COVID-19. Across the study: From the United States, Italy and Spain came samples of acute and convalescent COVID-19. Sources were T cells, B-cell-depleted T cells, or PBMCs; the material itself was cDNA or gDNA.

In the original workflow: Reference gene primer amplification gave nucleated cell count estimates. Assay: immunoSEQ multiplex PCR; the TCRdb copy retains only in-frame clones and omits some. That table is the source of V, J and clone size, and D and trimming were worked out from the DNA. The data hold 59,000 or so clones, with approximately 91% observed a single time. CDR1 is DFQATT and CDR2 is SNEGSKA in the germline V gene (reference sequence). J was trimmed by 8 bases and V by 8 bases; bases with no gene match: 5. The CDR3 covers 11 residues. This chain uses TRBV20-1 with TRBJ2-5, with TRBD2 matching 10 bases. The sequence derives from a human donor in a cohort sampled during active COVID-19. Material for sequencing was peripheral blood. This chain's CDR3 is CSKAGGLTQYF. In DNA, the CDR3 is TGCAGTAAAGCGGGAGGGCTAACCCAGTACTTC.